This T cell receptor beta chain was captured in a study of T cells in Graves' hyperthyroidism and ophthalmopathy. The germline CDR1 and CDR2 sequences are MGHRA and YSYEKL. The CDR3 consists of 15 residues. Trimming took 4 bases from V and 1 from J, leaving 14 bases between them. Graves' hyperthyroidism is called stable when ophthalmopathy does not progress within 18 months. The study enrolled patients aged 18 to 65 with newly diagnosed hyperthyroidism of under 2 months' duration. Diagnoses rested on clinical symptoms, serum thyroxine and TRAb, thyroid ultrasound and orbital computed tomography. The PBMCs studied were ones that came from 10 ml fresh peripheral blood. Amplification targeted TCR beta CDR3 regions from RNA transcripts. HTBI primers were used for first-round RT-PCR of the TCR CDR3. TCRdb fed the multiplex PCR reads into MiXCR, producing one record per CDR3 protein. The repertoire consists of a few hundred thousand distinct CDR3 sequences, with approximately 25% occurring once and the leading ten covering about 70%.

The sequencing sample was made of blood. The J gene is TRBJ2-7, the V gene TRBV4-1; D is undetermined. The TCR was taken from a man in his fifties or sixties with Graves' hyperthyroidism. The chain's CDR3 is CASSLEQFTSYEQYF. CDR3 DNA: TGCGCCAGCAGCCTGGAGCAGTTCACGTCCTACGAGCAGTACTTC.